Here is one T cell receptor (beta chain) with its context. Its specific antigen is unknown. Within one base of it there is no much larger clone, and no base qualities were kept. The cohort comprised 710 or so healthy bone marrow donors. All cohort members were sampled while nominally healthy, although unrecorded immune exposures were likely present. The donor was CMV seropositive and was included in the group of about 290 seropositive cohort members. Every donor gave a peripheral blood sample, and the peripheral blood mononuclear cells from that sample were used for TCR beta sequencing. Genomic DNA extraction from the blood cell samples was performed with the Qiagen DNeasy Blood Extraction Kit. This specimen comes from a study of cytomegalovirus exposure and HLA in healthy donors (dated by TCRdb to 2017 to 2019). Concerning the study at large: According to an earlier analysis of 450 to 650 of the donors, 150 million to 200 million T cells yielded 90 million to 130 million unique TCR beta sequences and about 300 Gb of sequence data. Genome-wide SNP genotypes for about 60% of the roughly 700 donors were used in a later genetic analysis, which treated that subset as a discovery cohort. In a later analysis, previously published TCR beta repertoires from 550 to 750 donors were re-analyzed and high-resolution HLA genotyping was added so that TCR occurrence patterns could be studied. An earlier analysis of about 620 of the donors applied high-throughput TCR beta sequencing to assess whether each TCR beta V gene segment acted as functional or pseudogenic. The study profiled the T cell repertoires of approximately 700 subjects by immunosequencing and related them to cytomegalovirus serostatus. The aim of the study was to test whether cataloging public T cell receptors could identify signatures of past pathogen exposure. HLA typing covered class I and class II loci at four-digit resolution. On average, about 240,000 unique TCR beta nucleotide sequences were sequenced per donor among about 400 genotyped donors of the cohort, with roughly 18% of those sequences being non-productive. High-throughput TCR immunosequencing, statistical association of individual TCRs with disease status, and machine learning were combined to predict cytomegalovirus infection status. Donor age, sex, ethnicity and CMV serostatus were compiled alongside the repertoire data. Rather than drawing on any new phenotypic data, the later analysis identified candidate immune exposures from TCR beta sequences and the way those sequences occurred across donors. All discovery cohort repertoires had been generated using a single sequencing platform. Roughly five DR-DQ haplotypes were handled as single units for association and clustering because linkage in the cohort was strong. An early release that covered approximately 600 HLA-typed donors contained about 290 gigabases of sequencing data and some 87 million unique TCR sequences. Of the roughly 400 genotyped donors, 80% to 90% were placed in the genetic ancestry cluster associated with self-reported Caucasian donors. A separate validation cohort of 90 to 150 different subjects was used in addition to the 666-subject first cohort. Typing coverage differed by locus: A, B, C, DRB1 and DQB1 were typed in roughly 620-640 donors, DQA1 in 500 to 550, DPA1 in 606, and DPB1 in 400 to 480.

The germline V gene yields MGHDK for CDR1 and SYGVNS for CDR2. V drops 6 bases and J drops 6 bases, leaving 12 bases in between. The CDR3 has 13 amino acids, counting the end cysteine and phenylalanine. Only the CDR3 region is kept as DNA, spanning 39 bases read in frame from base 1. The full study reports these points: At a false discovery rate of 0.05, a later analysis linked roughly 17,000 TCR beta sequences to specific HLA alleles. CMV serostatus was the only immune exposure information available for the cohort. A further reported finding was that TCR beta sequences accurately predicted the HLA-A and HLA-B alleles for most subjects in the first cohort. In a later analysis, several top co-occurrence clusters were reported to appear linked to parvovirus B19, influenza, CMV and Epstein-Barr virus. Presence/absence analyses assumed roughly uniform sequencing depth across donors, an assumption that may not hold. The earlier analysis of about 600 of the donors excluded 15 to 20 rarely observed V segments, including chromosome 9 orphons, because counts were too low. The authors suggested that the approach could potentially be generalized to other disease states and immunological phenotypes. Cytomegalovirus status was reported to be diagnosed by the classifier with high specificity and sensitivity in both the original and validation cohorts. In vitro tests confirmed that three of the cytomegalovirus-associated TCR beta chains recognize cytomegalovirus antigens. When HLA alleles, especially DR and DQ, strongly co-occurred, TCR associations were difficult to assign to individual alleles. Linkage disequilibrium might explain the correlated functional status among segregating V segments, but an unknown experimental factor could not be excluded. A cluster of highly shared sequence variants was judged likely to represent a technical artifact of the sequencing pipeline. Because some donors lacked HLA typing at each locus, the association tests relied only on the typed subset. This cohort had only TCR beta chains sequenced, and the lack of alpha or paired-chain data limited which features could be detected. In a later analysis, HLA-associated TCR beta chains were found to be more clonally expanded and to have lower generation probabilities than equally common non-associated chains. In an earlier analysis of roughly 500 of the donors, most TCR beta V segments appeared in productive rearrangements about 90% or about 30% of the time, broadly matching IMGT annotations. Compared with the approximately 720-donor mean, donors in an Asian-associated ancestry cluster had fewer N-insertions in productive TCRs, according to a later genetic analysis. Because the 87-base-pair reads could not distinguish some IMGT-functional V segments, including TRBV6-2 and TRBV6-3, those segments were excluded. A later analysis found that most CMV-associated TCR beta chains appeared HLA-restricted, with HLA associations seemingly driven largely by CMV exposure. A later analysis found that TCR association rates varied across HLA loci, with DRB1 alleles showing the most associated TCRs and HLA-C alleles the fewest. The study listed 150 to 200 TCR beta chains as associated with cytomegalovirus. Across donors, most TCR sequences were observed very rarely, whereas some public TCRs were present in many individuals. In a later genetic analysis, a missense DCLRE1C variant was associated with V-gene and J-gene trimming of TCR beta chains, and the association was replicated in an independent cohort.

The library was produced with the immunoSEQ multiplex PCR assay. The multiplex PCR relied on a mix of 60 forward primers for TCR Vbeta segments and 13 reverse primers for TCR Jbeta segments. Amplification of the CDR3 region of rearranged TCR beta genes was performed with a multiplex PCR assay on genomic DNA. The Illumina HiSeq System was used to sequence the amplified TCR beta libraries as 87-base-pair reads. The paper's processing steps were these. A later analysis tallied 80 million to 95 million unique TCR beta chains across the approximately 670 repertoires, and about 10 million of those chains were shared by two or more donors. Raw reads were error-corrected and collapsed into unique sequences by a nearest-neighbor algorithm in which closely related sequences were merged to remove PCR and sequencing errors. Alignment of CDR3 sequences to IMGT reference sequences was used to assign V, D and J gene segments. For a sequence to be retained, a match of at least six nucleotides to both a V gene segment and a J gene segment was required. Rearrangements were classified as productive when the CDR3 lacked stop codons and remained in frame with V and J, and all other rearrangements were classified as non-productive. CDR3 was defined according to IMGT convention as the region running from the second conserved V-encoded cysteine to the conserved J-encoded phenylalanine. In an earlier analysis of more than 550 of the donors, sequences lacking an unambiguous match to a single V gene segment were excluded. An earlier analysis of a few hundred of the donors classified V segments as functional when productive rearrangements were above 56.7% and as segregating when the standard deviation between donors was above 5%. A statistical classification framework was built for diagnosing cytomegalovirus status from the catalog of TCR beta chain sequences. V and J gene assignment, in a later analysis, came from comparing TCR nucleotide sequences with IMGT/GENE-DB human TR gene sequences. The TCRdist pipeline was used in a later analysis to assign CDR3 sequences and most-parsimonious VDJ recombination scenarios. In a later analysis, every TCR beta chain was defined by the combination of its CDR3 amino acid sequence and its V-gene family, and reads without a unique V-gene family were dropped. In a later analysis, 450 to 600 highly shared, low-generation-probability nucleotide sequences were removed to address suspected cross-contamination and a sequencing artifact. In a later analysis, a clonal expansion index was calculated for each public chain from normalized within-repertoire ranks of inferred template counts. In a later analysis, generation probabilities were computed with a VDJ recombination model fitted to out-of-frame rearrangements, and the resulting probabilities were checked against IGoR. In a later analysis, hypergeometric tests were used to score TCR-TCR, TCR-HLA and TCR-CMV co-occurrence, with a repertoire-size bias correction applied to TCR pairs. In a later analysis, false discovery rates were estimated by permuting HLA or CMV assignments 20 times. A later analysis grouped co-occurring TCRs with DBSCAN, adding TCRdist sequence similarity when clustering within HLA-allele-positive subsets. For co-occurrence clustering, repertoires with fewer than 30,000 or more than 120,000 public chains were excluded, along with five or six repertoires with anomalous nucleotide sharing. The source is immuneACCESS, and TCRdb retained only in-frame sequences with V and J called. Part of the clones is not carried over; for the studies checked, unresolved V genes explain less than half of this, and the remainder is unexplained. V and J calls and clone size are copied from that table; D and trimming were computed from the DNA. This sample comprises about 160,000 clones, 80% of them detected only once. 8% to 10% of the sample rests with the top ten.

The sequencing input was PBMCs. The sequence came from a man younger than 30 in good health and CMV-seropositive. The chain joins TRBV25-1 to TRBJ2-4, and the D gene may be TRBD1, 6 bases matching. The nucleotide sequence is TGTGCCAGCAGCCTGACAGGATTAAACATTCAGTACTTC. This encodes CASSLTGLNIQYF.